A few counts support the clone carrying this T cell receptor beta chain. The CDR3 extends over 15 amino acids. With 5 bases clipped from V and 4 bases from J, the junction kept 6 bases outside the gene matches. Germline-derived CDR1 and CDR2 are MNHEY and SMNVEV (reference sequence). This record comes from a study of cytomegalovirus exposure and HLA in healthy donors. PCR involved 60 Vbeta and 13 Jbeta primers. Sequencing used immunoSEQ multiplex PCR; TCRdb keeps in-frame clones, though not all of them. The table has about 130,000 clones, around 67% seen once. The source is a man in his late teens or twenties in good health and CMV-seropositive. Sequencing used PBMCs. The genes are TRBV27 and TRBJ2-7; 12 bases align to TRBD1. CDR3 sequence: CASSPGQGAGYEQYF. The CDR3 region has the DNA TGTGCCAGCAGTCCGGGACAGGGGGCTGGGTACGAGCAGTACTTC.